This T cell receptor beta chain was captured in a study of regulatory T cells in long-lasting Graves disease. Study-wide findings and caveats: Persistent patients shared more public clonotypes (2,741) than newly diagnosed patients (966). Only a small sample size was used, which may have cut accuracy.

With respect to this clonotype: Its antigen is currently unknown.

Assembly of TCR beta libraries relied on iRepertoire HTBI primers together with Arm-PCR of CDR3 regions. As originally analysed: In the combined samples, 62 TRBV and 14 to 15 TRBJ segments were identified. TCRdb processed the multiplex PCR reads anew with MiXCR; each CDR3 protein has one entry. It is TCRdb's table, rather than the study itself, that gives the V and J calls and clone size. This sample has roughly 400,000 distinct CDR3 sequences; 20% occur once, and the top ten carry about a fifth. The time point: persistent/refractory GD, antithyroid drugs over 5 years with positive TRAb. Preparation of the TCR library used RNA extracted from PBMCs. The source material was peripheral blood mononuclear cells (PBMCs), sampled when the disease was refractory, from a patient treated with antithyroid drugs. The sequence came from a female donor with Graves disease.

The CDR3 loop reads CASSSTDRYEQYF. In nucleotides, the CDR3 is TGTGCCAGCAGCTCCACCGACCGCTACGAGCAGTACTTC. This chain links TRBV7-3 with TRBJ2-7; D gene unclear. V was clipped by 4 bases and J by 3 bases, with 10 bases between them. Per germline, CDR1 SGHTA and CDR2 FQGTGA. This CDR3 comprises 13 residues.